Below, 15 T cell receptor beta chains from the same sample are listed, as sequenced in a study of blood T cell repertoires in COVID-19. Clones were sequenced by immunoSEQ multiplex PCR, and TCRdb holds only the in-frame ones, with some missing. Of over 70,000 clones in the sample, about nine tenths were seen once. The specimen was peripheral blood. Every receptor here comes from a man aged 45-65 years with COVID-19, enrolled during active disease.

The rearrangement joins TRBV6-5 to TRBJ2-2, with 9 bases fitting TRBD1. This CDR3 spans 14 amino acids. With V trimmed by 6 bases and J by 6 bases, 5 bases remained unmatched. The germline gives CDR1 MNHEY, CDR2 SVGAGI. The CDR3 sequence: CASSRQGEAGELFF. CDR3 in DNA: TGTGCCAGCAGCAGACAGGGGGAGGCCGGGGAGCTGTTTTTT.

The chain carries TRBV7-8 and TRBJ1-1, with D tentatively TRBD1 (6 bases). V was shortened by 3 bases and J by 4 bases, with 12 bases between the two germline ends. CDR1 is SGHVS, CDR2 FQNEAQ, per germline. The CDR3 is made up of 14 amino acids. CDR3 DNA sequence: TGTGCCAGCAGCTTTGGACAGATAGGCACTGAAGCTTTCTTT. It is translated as CASSFGQIGTEAFF.

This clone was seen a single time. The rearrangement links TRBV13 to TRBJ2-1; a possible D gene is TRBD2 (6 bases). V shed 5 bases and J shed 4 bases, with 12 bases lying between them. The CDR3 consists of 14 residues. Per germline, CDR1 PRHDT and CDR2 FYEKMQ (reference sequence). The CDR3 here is CASSPGGHYNEQFF. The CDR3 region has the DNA TGTGCCAGCAGCCCCGGAGGGCATTACAATGAGCAGTTCTTC. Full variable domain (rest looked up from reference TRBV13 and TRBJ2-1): AAGVIQSPRHLIKEKRETATLKCYPIPRHDTVYWYQQGPGQDPQFLISFYEKMQSDKGSIPDRFSAQQFSDYHSELNMSSLELGDSALYFCASSPGGHYNEQFFGPGTRLTVL.

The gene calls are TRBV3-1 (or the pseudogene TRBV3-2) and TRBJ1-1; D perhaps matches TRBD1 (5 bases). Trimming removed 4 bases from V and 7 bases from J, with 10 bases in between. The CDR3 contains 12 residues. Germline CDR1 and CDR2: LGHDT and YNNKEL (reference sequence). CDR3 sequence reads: CASSRPQGEAFF. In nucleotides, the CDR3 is TGTGCCAGCAGCCGACCCCAGGGTGAAGCTTTCTTT.

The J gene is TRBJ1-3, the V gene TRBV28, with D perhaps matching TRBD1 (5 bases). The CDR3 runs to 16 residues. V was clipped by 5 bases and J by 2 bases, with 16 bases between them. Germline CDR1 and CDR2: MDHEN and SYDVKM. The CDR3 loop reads CASSTVRVPAGNTIYF. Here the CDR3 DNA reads TGTGCCAGCAGTACCGTCAGGGTTCCAGCTGGAAACACCATATATTTT.

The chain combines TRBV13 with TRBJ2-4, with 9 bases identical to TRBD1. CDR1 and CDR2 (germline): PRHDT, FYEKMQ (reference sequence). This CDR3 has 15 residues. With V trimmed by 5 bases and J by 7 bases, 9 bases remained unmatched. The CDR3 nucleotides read TGTGCCAGCAGCCCGAACAGGGGGCAGAGCAACATTCAGTACTTC. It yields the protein CASSPNRGQSNIQYF. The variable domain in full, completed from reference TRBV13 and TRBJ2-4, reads AAGVIQSPRHLIKEKRETATLKCYPIPRHDTVYWYQQGPGQDPQFLISFYEKMQSDKGSIPDRFSAQQFSDYHSELNMSSLELGDSALYFCASSPNRGQSNIQYFGAGTRLSVL.

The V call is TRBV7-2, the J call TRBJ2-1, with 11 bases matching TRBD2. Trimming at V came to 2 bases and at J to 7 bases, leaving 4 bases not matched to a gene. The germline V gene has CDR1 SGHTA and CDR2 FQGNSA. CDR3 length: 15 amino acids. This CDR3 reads CASSLRLAGGNEQFF. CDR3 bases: TGTGCCAGCAGCTTAAGGTTAGCGGGAGGGAATGAGCAGTTCTTC.

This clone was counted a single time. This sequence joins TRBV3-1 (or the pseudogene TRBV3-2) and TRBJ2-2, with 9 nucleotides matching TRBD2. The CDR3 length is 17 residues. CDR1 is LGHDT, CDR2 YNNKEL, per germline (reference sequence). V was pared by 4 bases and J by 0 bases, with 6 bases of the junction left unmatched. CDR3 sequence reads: CASSPGASGTNTGELFF. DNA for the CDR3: TGTGCCAGCAGCCCCGGGGCTAGCGGGACGAACACCGGGGAGCTGTTTTTT.

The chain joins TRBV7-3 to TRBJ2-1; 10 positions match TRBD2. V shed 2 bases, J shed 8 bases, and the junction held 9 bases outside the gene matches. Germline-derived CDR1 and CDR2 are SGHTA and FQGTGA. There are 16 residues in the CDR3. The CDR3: CASSLRSGRALDEQFF. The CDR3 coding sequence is TGTGCCAGCAGCTTACGAAGCGGGAGGGCCTTGGATGAGCAGTTCTTC.

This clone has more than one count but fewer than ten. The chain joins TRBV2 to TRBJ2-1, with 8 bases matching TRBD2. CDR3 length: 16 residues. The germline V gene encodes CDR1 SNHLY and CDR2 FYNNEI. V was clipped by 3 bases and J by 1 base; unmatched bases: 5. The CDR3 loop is CASSEASGSSYNEQFF. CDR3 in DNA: TGTGCCAGCAGTGAGGCAAGCGGGAGTTCCTACAATGAGCAGTTCTTC.

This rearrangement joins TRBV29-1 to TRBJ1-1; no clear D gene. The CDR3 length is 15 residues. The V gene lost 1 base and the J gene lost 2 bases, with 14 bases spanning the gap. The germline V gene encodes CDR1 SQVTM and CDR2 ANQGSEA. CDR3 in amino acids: CSVEAFGRGNTEAFF. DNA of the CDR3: TGCAGCGTTGAAGCATTCGGAAGAGGAAACACTGAAGCTTTCTTT.

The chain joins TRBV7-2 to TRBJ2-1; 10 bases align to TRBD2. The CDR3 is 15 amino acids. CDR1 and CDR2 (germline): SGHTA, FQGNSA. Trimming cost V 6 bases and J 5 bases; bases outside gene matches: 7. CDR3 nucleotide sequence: TGTGCCAGCAGGCCTCCGGGACTAGCGAACAATGAGCAGTTCTTC. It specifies CASRPPGLANNEQFF.

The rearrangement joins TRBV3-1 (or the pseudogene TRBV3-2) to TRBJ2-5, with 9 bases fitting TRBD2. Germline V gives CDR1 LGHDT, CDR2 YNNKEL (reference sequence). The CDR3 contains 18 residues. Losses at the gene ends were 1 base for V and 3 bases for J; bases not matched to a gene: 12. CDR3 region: CASSQGASGTQLKETQYF. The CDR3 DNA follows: TGTGCCAGCAGCCAAGGGGCTAGCGGGACCCAACTTAAAGAGACCCAGTACTTC.

The CDR3 region is CASSQSDRGGTEAFF. The CDR3 DNA follows: TGCGCCAGCAGCCAATCTGACAGGGGGGGAACTGAAGCTTTCTTT. This rearrangement joins TRBV4-3 to TRBJ1-1, with 9 bases fitting TRBD1. V was pared by 2 bases and J by 5 bases, with 6 bases of the junction left unmatched. Germline V gene sequence: CDR1 LGHNA, CDR2 YSLEER. The CDR3 runs 15 residues.

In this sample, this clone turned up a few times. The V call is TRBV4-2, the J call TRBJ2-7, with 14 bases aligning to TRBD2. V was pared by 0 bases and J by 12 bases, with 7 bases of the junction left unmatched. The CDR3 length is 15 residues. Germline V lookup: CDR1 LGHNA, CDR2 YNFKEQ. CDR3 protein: CASSQDGLAGGQRYF. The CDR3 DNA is TGTGCCAGCAGCCAAGATGGACTAGCGGGAGGCCAGCGGTACTTC.